This T cell receptor beta chain is from a study of CD8+CD57+ T cells in acquired aplastic anemia. Study observations and caveats: Patients shared around 31 CD8+ CDR3 sequences with controls.

The CDR3 is 15 amino acids. Germline loops: CDR1 SGHTA, CDR2 FQGNSA. The J segment lost 6 bases and the V segment lost 7 bases, leaving 7 bases of the junction unmatched. Patients sequenced had flow cytometry evidence of CD8+CD57+ cell expansion. The patients, all of them, had severe acquired aplastic anemia. The study sampled blood from patients who had received no therapy. This clonotype appeared a few times. Antigen unknown. It was genomic DNA that served as the template for profiling TCR beta VDJ and CDR3. MiXCR, run by TCRdb on the reads, gives a single entry per CDR3 protein. This sample has about 240,000 distinct CDR3 sequences, with roughly half found just once.

The chain uses TRBV7-2 and TRBJ2-2, with 11 bases identical to TRBD2. Source material: sorted CD4+, CD8+, or CD8+CD57+ T cells (not recorded which) from PBMCs. The sequence derives from a human donor with aplastic anemia. The CDR3 loop is CASTELAGVPGELFF. CDR3 coding DNA: TGTGCCAGCACCGAACTAGCGGGAGTACCCGGGGAGCTGTTTTTT.